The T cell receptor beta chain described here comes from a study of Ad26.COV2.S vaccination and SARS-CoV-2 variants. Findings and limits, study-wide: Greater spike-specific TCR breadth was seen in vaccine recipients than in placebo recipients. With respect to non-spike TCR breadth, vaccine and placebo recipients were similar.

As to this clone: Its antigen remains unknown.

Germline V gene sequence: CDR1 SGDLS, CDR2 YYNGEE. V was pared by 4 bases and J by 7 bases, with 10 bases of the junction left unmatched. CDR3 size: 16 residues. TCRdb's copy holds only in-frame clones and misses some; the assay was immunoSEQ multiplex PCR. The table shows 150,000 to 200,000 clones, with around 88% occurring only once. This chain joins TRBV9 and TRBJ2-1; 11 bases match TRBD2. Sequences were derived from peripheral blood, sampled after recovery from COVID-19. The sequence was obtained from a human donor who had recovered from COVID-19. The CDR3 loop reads CASSPPTSGIPNEQFF. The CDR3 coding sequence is TGTGCCAGCAGCCCACCGACTAGCGGGATTCCTAATGAGCAGTTCTTC.